There are a few counts of the clone carrying this TCR beta chain. Its matching antigen is unknown. Aged 18 to 65, hyperthyroidism patients had been newly diagnosed, with under 2 months' duration. Fresh peripheral blood, around 10 ml, was the PBMC source. Germline assignment: CDR1 SEHNR and CDR2 FQNEAQ (reference sequence). There are 15 residues in the CDR3. V was pared by 1 base and J by 0 bases, with 9 bases between. The authors amplified TCR beta CDR3 regions, and they did so from RNA transcripts for repertoire sequencing. Second-round multiplex PCR came after first-round RT-PCR with HTBI primers. MiXCR, run by TCRdb on the multiplex PCR reads, gives a single entry per CDR3 protein. The sample records 400,000 to 450,000 distinct CDR3 sequences, around 20% being singletons. The sample originates from a study of Graves' ophthalmopathy and Graves' hyperthyroidism. On the study more broadly: Peripheral blood sampling occurred at initial diagnosis, before any treatment. Study-level points and caveats: Ophthalmopathy progression cases were predicted by the model with roughly 70% sensitivity and 72% to 80% specificity.

This receptor was obtained from a woman under 30 with stable Graves' hyperthyroidism. The specimen was peripheral blood. The chain is built from TRBV7-9 and TRBJ1-1, with D perhaps TRBD1 (5 bases). CDR3 protein: CASSLVRGVNTEAFF. In DNA, the CDR3 is TGTGCCAGCAGCTTAGTGAGAGGGGTGAACACTGAAGCTTTCTTT.